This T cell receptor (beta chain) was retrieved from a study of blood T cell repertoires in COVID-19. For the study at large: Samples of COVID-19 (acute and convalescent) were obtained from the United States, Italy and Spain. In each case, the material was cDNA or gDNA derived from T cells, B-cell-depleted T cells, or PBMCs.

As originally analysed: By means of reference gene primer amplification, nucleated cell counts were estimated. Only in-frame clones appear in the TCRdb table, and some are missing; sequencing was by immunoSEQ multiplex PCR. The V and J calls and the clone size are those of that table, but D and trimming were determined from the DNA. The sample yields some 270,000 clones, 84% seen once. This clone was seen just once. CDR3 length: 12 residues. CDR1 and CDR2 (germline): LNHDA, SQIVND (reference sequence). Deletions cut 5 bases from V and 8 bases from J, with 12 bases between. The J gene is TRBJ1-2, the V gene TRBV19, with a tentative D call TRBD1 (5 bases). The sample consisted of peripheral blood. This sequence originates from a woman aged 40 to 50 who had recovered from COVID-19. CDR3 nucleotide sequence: TGTGCCAGTAGTTTTGGAGGGGACGGCTACACCTTC. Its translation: CASSFGGDGYTF.